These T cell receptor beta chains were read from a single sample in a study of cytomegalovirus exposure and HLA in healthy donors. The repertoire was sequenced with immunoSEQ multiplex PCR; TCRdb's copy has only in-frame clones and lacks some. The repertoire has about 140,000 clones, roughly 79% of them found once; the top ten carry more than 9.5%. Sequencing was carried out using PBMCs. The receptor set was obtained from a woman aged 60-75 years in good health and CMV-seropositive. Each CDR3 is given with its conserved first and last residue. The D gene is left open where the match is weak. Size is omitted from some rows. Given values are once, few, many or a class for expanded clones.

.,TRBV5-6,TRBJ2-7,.,TGTGCCAGCAGGCAGTCGGGAGCGGACTTAGAGCAGTACTTC,CASRQSGADLEQYF
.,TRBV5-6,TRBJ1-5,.,TGTGCCAGCAGCTTCCCAGTTCCCCAGCATTTT,CASSFPVPQHF
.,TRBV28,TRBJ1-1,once,TGTGCCAGCAGTTTACCGCCGGTGAACACTGAAGCTTTCTTT,CASSLPPVNTEAFF
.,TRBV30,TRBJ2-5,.,TGTGCCTGGAGTGTGAATTCAGGGCGGCAGACCCAGTACTTC,CAWSVNSGRQTQYF
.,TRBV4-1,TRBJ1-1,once,TGCGCCAGCAGCCAAGCGGTTAGCGGAGCCCTGAACACTGAAGCTTTCTTT,CASSQAVSGALNTEAFF
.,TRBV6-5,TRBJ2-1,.,TGTGCCAGTTACGAGGCCAACTCCTACAATGAGCAGTTCTTC,CASYEANSYNEQFF
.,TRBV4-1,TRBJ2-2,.,TGCGCCAGCAGCCAAGAACCCAGGGGGGCCGGGGAGCTGTTTTTT,CASSQEPRGAGELFF
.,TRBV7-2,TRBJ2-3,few,TGTGCCAGCACTAGACAGGTGGGGACAGATACGCAGTATTTT,CASTRQVGTDTQYF
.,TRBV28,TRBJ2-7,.,TGTGCCAGCAGTAATACAGGATATTTCTCCTACGAGCAGTACTTC,CASSNTGYFSYEQYF
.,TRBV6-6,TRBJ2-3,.,TGTGCCAGCAGTAACCCGACAGTCTTATACTTT,CASSNPTVLYF
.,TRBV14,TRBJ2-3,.,TGTGCCAGCAGCCTCGCGGGGAGCCTCCGCACAGATACGCAGTATTTT,CASSLAGSLRTDTQYF
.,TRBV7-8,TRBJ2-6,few,TGTGCCAGCAGCTTATACTATCGGGATTCGTCTGGGGCCAACGTCCTGACTTTC,CASSLYYRDSSGANVLTF
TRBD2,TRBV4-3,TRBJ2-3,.,TGCGCCAGCAGCCAAGATAGGCTAGCGGTCACAGATACGCAGTATTTT,CASSQDRLAVTDTQYF
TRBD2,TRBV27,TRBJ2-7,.,TGTGCCAGCAGTCGGACTAGCGGGAGCGGGTACGAGCAGTACTTC,CASSRTSGSGYEQYF
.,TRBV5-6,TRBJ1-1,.,TGTGCCAGCAGCCATGGTGGGGCGAACACTGAAGCTTTCTTT,CASSHGGANTEAFF
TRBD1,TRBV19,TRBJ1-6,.,TGTGCCAGTAGTGCCGGGACAGGCTCAAGGAGCTCCTATAATTCACCCCTCCACTTT,CASSAGTGSRSSYNSPLHF
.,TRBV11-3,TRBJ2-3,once,TGTGCCAGCAGCTTGCGGGAATTAGGAGATACGCAGTATTTT,CASSLRELGDTQYF
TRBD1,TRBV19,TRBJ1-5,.,TGTGCCAGTAGTATCCGGACAGGGCTCGCCCAGCCCCAGCATTTT,CASSIRTGLAQPQHF
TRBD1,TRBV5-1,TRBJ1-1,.,TGCGCCAGCAGCCCAAGGACAGGGTCGGGTACTGAAGCTTTCTTT,CASSPRTGSGTEAFF
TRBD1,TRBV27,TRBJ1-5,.,TGTGCCAGCTCAAGGGGGCGAGGACAGCCCCAGCATTTT,CASSRGRGQPQHF
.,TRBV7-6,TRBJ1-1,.,TGTGCCAGCAGCTCCCCCGGTCCGAACACTGAAGCTTTCTTT,CASSSPGPNTEAFF
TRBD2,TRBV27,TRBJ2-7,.,TGTGCCAGCAGTTCGCGGGGGGCCTACGAGCAGTACTTC,CASSSRGAYEQYF
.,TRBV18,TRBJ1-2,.,TGTGCCAGCTCCGGGGCAGGGGATCGTATGTCGGTCTATGGCTACACCTTC,CASSGAGDRMSVYGYTF
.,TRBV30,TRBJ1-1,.,TGTGCCTGGAGTGTCGGCACTGAAGCTTTCTTT,CAWSVGTEAFF
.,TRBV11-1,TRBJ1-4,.,TGTGCCAGCAGCATTACAGGCGGCCCTAATGAAAAACTGTTTTTT,CASSITGGPNEKLFF
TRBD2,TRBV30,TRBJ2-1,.,TGTGCCTGGGAAAGGGGCGGGAGGGCCCATGAGCAGTTCTTC,CAWERGGRAHEQFF
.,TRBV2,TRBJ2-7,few,TGTGCCAGCAGACTAGTAGGGTACGAGCAGTACTTC,CASRLVGYEQYF
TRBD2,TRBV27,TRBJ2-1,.,TGTGCCAGCAGTTCGCACCTGGGGGCGGGAGGGGGCAATGAGCAGTTCTTC,CASSSHLGAGGGNEQFF
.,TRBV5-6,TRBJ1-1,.,TGTGCCAGCAGCTTGATGGTGGGGCCAGATGCTTTCTTT,CASSLMVGPDAFF
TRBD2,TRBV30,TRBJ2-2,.,TGTGCCTGGAGTGTACGTTTCTGGACTAGCGGCGCCGGGGAGCTGTTTTTT,CAWSVRFWTSGAGELFF
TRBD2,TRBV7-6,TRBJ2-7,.,TGTGCCAGCAGCACTTCAAGCGGGGGGAGCCCCTACGAGCAGTACTTC,CASSTSSGGSPYEQYF
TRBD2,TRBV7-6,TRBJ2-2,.,TGTGCCAGCAGCGCAGCGGGAGGGGCCGGGGAGCTGTTTTTT,CASSAAGGAGELFF
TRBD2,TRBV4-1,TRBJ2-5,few,TGCGCCAGCAGCCGGCGGGGGGCGGAAGAGACCCAGTACTTC,CASSRRGAEETQYF
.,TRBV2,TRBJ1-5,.,TGTGCCAGCAGCGGGGGGGCGGCAGCTAATAGCAATCAGCCCCAGCATTTT,CASSGGAAANSNQPQHF
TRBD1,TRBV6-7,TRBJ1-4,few,TGTGCCAGCAGTTTTCGAGGGACAGATGAAAAACTGTTTTTT,CASSFRGTDEKLFF
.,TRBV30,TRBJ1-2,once,TGTGCCTGGAGGGGGGGGATGAACTATGGCTACACCTTC,CAWRGGMNYGYTF
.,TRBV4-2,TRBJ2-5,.,TGTGCCAGCAGCCAAGAATTGGGGAGGGAGACCCAGTACTTC,CASSQELGRETQYF
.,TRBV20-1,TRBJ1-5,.,TGCAGTGCTTCAGGGTATCAGCCCCAGCATTTT,CSASGYQPQHF
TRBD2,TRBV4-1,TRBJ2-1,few,TGCGCCAGCAGCCAAGAGGGGAGGGATGAGCAGTTCTTC,CASSQEGRDEQFF
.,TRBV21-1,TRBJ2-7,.,TGTGCCAGCCTCAACAGGGGGCCGTTCGGACCAAGCTCCTACGAGCAGTACTTC,CASLNRGPFGPSSYEQYF
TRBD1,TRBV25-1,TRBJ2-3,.,TGTGCCAGCAGTGGAGGGGGCTCCACAGATACGCAGTATTTT,CASSGGGSTDTQYF
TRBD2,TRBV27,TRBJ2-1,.,TGTGCCAGCAGTTTGCCGGGACTAGCGGGAAGGTATGAGCAGTTCTTC,CASSLPGLAGRYEQFF
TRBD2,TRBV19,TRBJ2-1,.,TGTGCCAGTAGTATAGTGGGGACTAGCGGAAATGAGCAGTTCTTC,CASSIVGTSGNEQFF
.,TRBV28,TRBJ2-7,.,TGTGCCAGCATGAGGTTCGCCTCATCCTACGAGCAGTACTTC,CASMRFASSYEQYF